A selection of T cell receptor beta chains follows, all from one sample in a study of cytomegalovirus exposure and HLA in healthy donors. Only in-frame clones appear in the TCRdb table, and some are missing; sequencing was by immunoSEQ multiplex PCR. The table shows roughly 150,000 clones, with under 70% occurring only once. The sample taken for sequencing was PBMCs. These receptors all stem from a woman in her twenties or thirties in good health and CMV-seropositive. The CDR3 runs from the conserved cysteine through the conserved F or W. A D gene is named only where the DNA matches it firmly. A clone size is listed for some rows: how often the clone was seen (once, few, many), or a class if it is expanded.

TRBJ1-2 TRBV7-9 . few TGTGCCAGCAGGGGTGGCGGTGCCTATGGCTACACCTTC CASRGGGAYGYTF
TRBJ2-1 TRBV18 TRBD1 few TGTGCCAGCTCACCCGACAGGGGGAGGAATGAGCAGTTCTTC CASSPDRGRNEQFF
TRBJ2-3 TRBV30 . . TGTGCCTGGAGTGGGATGGGCATGAGCACAGATACGCAGTATTTT CAWSGMGMSTDTQYF
TRBJ2-3 TRBV6-1 . . TGTGCCAGCAGTGCCCTCACTAGGCCGAGCACAGATACGCAGTATTTT CASSALTRPSTDTQYF
TRBJ1-5 TRBV6-5 TRBD1 . TGTGCCAGCAGCCCGACAGGGAGTCAGCCCCAGCATTTT CASSPTGSQPQHF
TRBJ1-2 TRBV4-1 . . TGCGCCAGCAGCCAAGATTCGGGTGGCTACACCTTC CASSQDSGGYTF
TRBJ1-5 TRBV6-5 . . TGTGCCAGCAGTTCCCTTTATAGCAATCAGCCCCAGCATTTT CASSSLYSNQPQHF
TRBJ1-2 TRBV18 TRBD1 . TGTGCCAGCTCGTCACCGGGGGACAGGGACGATGGCTATGGCTACACCTTC CASSSPGDRDDGYGYTF
TRBJ1-5 TRBV27 . few TGTGCCAGCAGTCCCGCGGCGTTCAATCAGCCCCAGCATTTT CASSPAAFNQPQHF
TRBJ2-7 TRBV6-1 . . TGTGCCAGCAGGGAGAGGATAAGCCCCTACGAGCAGTACTTC CASRERISPYEQYF
TRBJ1-1 TRBV7-9 . . TGTGCCACCAAAGGACAGCAGAACACTGAAGCTTTCTTT CATKGQQNTEAFF
TRBJ1-2 TRBV6-5 . . TGTGCCAGCAGTTACGGTAGTCAAACGGGGTATGGCTACACCTTC CASSYGSQTGYGYTF
TRBJ1-5 TRBV6-1 . . TGTGCCAGCAGTGAAGCGGTACGCGCCCGCAATCAGCCCCAGCATTTT CASSEAVRARNQPQHF
TRBJ2-2 TRBV11-2 . . TGTGCCAGCAGCGCCAGCAGGGTTGGGGAGCTGTTTTTT CASSASRVGELFF
TRBJ2-7 TRBV6-1 . few TGTGCCAGCATTTTAACAGCCGTGGTGGGCTACGAGCAGTACTTC CASILTAVVGYEQYF
TRBJ1-2 TRBV6-1 . . TGTGCCAGCACCGGGAGCACGGAGTACTATGGCTACACCTTC CASTGSTEYYGYTF
TRBJ1-5 TRBV19 . . TGTGCCAGTAGTATGGGGCCCTTTAGCAATCAGCCCCAGCATTTT CASSMGPFSNQPQHF
TRBJ1-4 TRBV11-2 TRBD1 . TGTGCCAGCAGCTTAGGGACAGGGAATAATGAAAAACTGTTTTTT CASSLGTGNNEKLFF
TRBJ1-2 TRBV2 . . TGTGCCAGCAGTCTCTCCTACTATGGCTACACCTTC CASSLSYYGYTF
TRBJ1-6 TRBV9 TRBD1 . TGTGCCAGCAGCATGGGACAGGGGAACTCACCCCTCCACTTT CASSMGQGNSPLHF
TRBJ2-3 TRBV9 . . TGTGCCAGCAGCCCCCGGGGTATTCTCGACACAGATACGCAGTATTTT CASSPRGILDTDTQYF
TRBJ1-1 TRBV5-1 TRBD1 . TGCGCCAGCAGCCTGGACAGGACGAACACTGAAGCTTTCTTT CASSLDRTNTEAFF
TRBJ2-7 TRBV13 TRBD2 . TGTGCCAGCAGCTTAGGGTTGCTAGCGGGCGAGCAGTACTTC CASSLGLLAGEQYF
TRBJ1-4 TRBV2 . . TGTGCCAGCTCCCTGGTTGCGCGTGAAAAACTGTTTTTT CASSLVAREKLFF
TRBJ2-3 TRBV5-6 TRBD1 . TGTGCCAGCAGCTCCCCGGGACAGGGATGGACGCAGTATTTT CASSSPGQGWTQYF
TRBJ1-1 TRBV18 TRBD1 few TGTGCCAGCCCTCGACAGGGTGTAACTTTCTTT CASPRQGVTFF
TRBJ2-1 TRBV6-5 TRBD1 . TGTGCCAGCAGTCCAACGACAGGGAAATACAATGAGCAGTTCTTC CASSPTTGKYNEQFF
TRBJ1-1 TRBV10-3 TRBD1 . TGTGCCCATTCATCGATCAGGGGGACTGAAGCTTTCTTT CAHSSIRGTEAFF
TRBJ2-7 TRBV18 . medium-sized TGTGCCAGCTCACCATTTCCTGAGACCTACGAGCAGTACTTC CASSPFPETYEQYF
TRBJ2-5 TRBV2 TRBD1 . TGTGCCAGCAGACTGGACAGGGTTGGGGAGACCCAGTACTTC CASRLDRVGETQYF
TRBJ1-2 TRBV5-1 TRBD1 . TGCGCCAGCAGCGAACAGGGGGATGGCTACACCTTC CASSEQGDGYTF
TRBJ2-1 TRBV13 TRBD2 . TGTGCCAGCATCACGGGAGGCCGTTACAATGAGCAGTTCTTC CASITGGRYNEQFF
TRBJ2-1 TRBV5-1 TRBD2 . TGCGCCAGCAGCGCGGGACTAGCGGGAGTCTACAATGAGCAGTTCTTC CASSAGLAGVYNEQFF
TRBJ1-4 TRBV6-5 . . TGTGCCAGCAGTCAGGGGTTAACTAATGAAAAACTGTTTTTT CASSQGLTNEKLFF
TRBJ1-5 TRBV5-8 . . TGTGCCAGCAGCCCAAGGACGGGGAATCAGCCCCAGCATTTT CASSPRTGNQPQHF